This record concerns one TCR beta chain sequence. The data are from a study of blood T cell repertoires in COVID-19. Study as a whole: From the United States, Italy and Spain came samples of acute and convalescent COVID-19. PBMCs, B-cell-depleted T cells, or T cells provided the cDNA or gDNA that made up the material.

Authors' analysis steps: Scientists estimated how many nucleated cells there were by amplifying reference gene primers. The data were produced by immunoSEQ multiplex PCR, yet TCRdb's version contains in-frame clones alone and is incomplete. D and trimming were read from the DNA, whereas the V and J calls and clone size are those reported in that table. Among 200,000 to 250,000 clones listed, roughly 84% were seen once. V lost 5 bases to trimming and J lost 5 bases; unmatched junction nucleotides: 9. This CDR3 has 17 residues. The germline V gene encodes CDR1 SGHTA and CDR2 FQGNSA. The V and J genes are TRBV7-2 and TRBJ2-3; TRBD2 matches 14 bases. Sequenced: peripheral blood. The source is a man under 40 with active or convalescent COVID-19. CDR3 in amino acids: CASSGLAGGLRGDTQYF. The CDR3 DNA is TGTGCCAGCAGCGGACTAGCGGGAGGTTTGAGGGGAGATACGCAGTATTTT.